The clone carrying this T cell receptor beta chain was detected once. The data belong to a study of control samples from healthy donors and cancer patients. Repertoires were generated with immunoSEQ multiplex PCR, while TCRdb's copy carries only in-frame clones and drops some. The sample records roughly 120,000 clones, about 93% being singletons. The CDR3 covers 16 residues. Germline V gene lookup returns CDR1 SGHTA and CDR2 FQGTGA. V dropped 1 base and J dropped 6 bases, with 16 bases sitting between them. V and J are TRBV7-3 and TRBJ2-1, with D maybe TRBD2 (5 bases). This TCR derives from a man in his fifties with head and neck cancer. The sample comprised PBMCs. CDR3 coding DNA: TGTGCCAGCAGCTTAAGGAGTTCGGGGTTCGGCAATGAGCAGTTCTTC. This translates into CASSLRSSGFGNEQFF.